These 18 T cell receptor beta chains came from one sample sequenced in a study of chemoradiotherapy in HPV16-positive cancers. The assay was immunoSEQ multiplex PCR, and TCRdb's table has in-frame clones only and misses some. This sample carries approximately 2,000 clones, more than 60% of them seen once, and the ten largest clones take less than 20%. The starting material was tumor tissue, obtained from a patient who underwent chemoradiotherapy. Every receptor here comes from a human donor with HPV-associated anogenital cancer.

The V and J genes are TRBV25-1 and TRBJ2-6; the D gene is possibly TRBD2 (5 bases). The CDR3 totals 14 residues. CDR1 and CDR2 (germline): MGHDK, SYGVNS. V was pared by 5 bases and J by 3 bases, with 8 bases between. CDR3 amino acids: CASSTSGGANVLTF. CDR3 sequence (DNA): TGTGCCAGCAGTACGAGCGGTGGGGCCAACGTCCTGACTTTC.

This clone was observed a single time. This chain joins TRBV6-6 and TRBJ1-2; 7 bases are a match to TRBD1. Trimming took 6 bases from V and 7 from J; bases not matched to a gene: 11. The CDR3 contains 14 residues. Germline values: CDR1 MNHNY, CDR2 SVGAGI (reference sequence). CDR3 protein: CASSPWTGRLGYTF. The CDR3 DNA reads TGTGCCAGCAGCCCCTGGACAGGCCGCCTTGGCTACACCTTC.

The chain couples TRBV5-1 to TRBJ2-1; 9 bases are shared with TRBD2. The CDR3 sequence is 15 residues long. The V and J ends lost 0 bases and 6 bases, in that order; junction bases with no gene match: 4. The germline V gene has CDR1 SGHRS and CDR2 YFSETQ. CDR3 loop: CASSLGGGEGNEQFF. CDR3 DNA sequence: TGCGCCAGCAGCTTGGGCGGGGGGGAGGGCAATGAGCAGTTCTTC. The variable domain in full, completed from reference TRBV5-1 and TRBJ2-1, reads KAGVTQTPRYLIKTRGQQVTLSCSPISGHRSVSWYQQTPGQGLQFLFEYFSETQRNKGNFPGRFSGRQFSNSRSEMNVSTLELGDSALYLCASSLGGGEGNEQFFGPGTRLTVL.

The V gene is TRBV19, the J gene TRBJ1-5; D is uncertain. The germline gives CDR1 LNHDA, CDR2 SQIVND (reference sequence). The CDR3 length is 15 residues. V dropped 1 base and J dropped 4 bases, with 11 bases sitting between them. The CDR3 nucleotides are TGTGCCAGTAGTATAGCGTGGGCCATTAATCAGCCCCAGCATTTT. This encodes CASSIAWAINQPQHF.

The V call is TRBV5-1, the J call TRBJ1-5; the D gene is possibly TRBD1 (5 bases). The germline V gene has CDR1 SGHRS and CDR2 YFSETQ. With 3 bases removed from V and 7 bases from J, the gap between germline ends came to 14 bases. This CDR3 has 14 residues. The CDR3 here is CASSWSSGGQPQHF. CDR3 bases: TGCGCCAGCAGCTGGAGCTCGGGGGGACAGCCCCAGCATTTT.

The genes are TRBV15 and TRBJ1-2; 7 positions match TRBD1. CDR3 length equals 16 residues. V lost 4 bases and J lost 6; bases outside the gene matches: 14. CDR1 is LNHNV and CDR2 is YYDKDF in the germline V gene (reference sequence). The CDR3 reads CATSIDRAVAFDGYTF. In DNA form, the CDR3 reads TGTGCCACCAGCATCGACAGGGCGGTGGCTTTCGATGGCTACACCTTC.

This clone was seen only a few times. The rearrangement joins TRBV7-8 to TRBJ1-1; possibly TRBD1 for D (5 bases). Trimming shortened V by 5 bases and J by 4 bases, and 14 bases separated the two germline ends. The CDR3 spans 14 residues. Germline CDR1 reads SGHVS; CDR2 reads FQNEAQ. The CDR3 DNA reads TGTGCCAGCAGCCTGGGGGTCCCCGTCACTGAAGCTTTCTTT. Translation gives CASSLGVPVTEAFF.

Of note for this clone: The same CDR3 also results from other DNA sequences found in this sample. This CDR3 is CASSLRRNTEAFF. The CDR3 DNA sequence: TGTGCCAGCAGCTTACGACGGAACACTGAAGCTTTCTTT. The rearrangement uses TRBV11-2 and TRBJ1-1, with D unclear. V was trimmed by 2 bases and J by 1 base, leaving 5 bases between them. The germline V gene encodes CDR1 SGHAT and CDR2 FQNNGV. The CDR3 totals 13 residues.

The chain combines TRBV6-1 with TRBJ1-1; the match to TRBD1 covers 7 bases. Germline assignment: CDR1 MNHNS and CDR2 SASEGT. The junction had 6 bases not matched to a gene; V was cut back by 6 bases and J by 11 bases. CDR3 length: 11 amino acids. The DNA for the CDR3 is TGTGCCAGCAGCGGGACAGTTCTCGCTTTCTTT. This codes for CASSGTVLAFF.

This chain links TRBV7-2 with TRBJ1-1, with TRBD1 as a possible D gene (5 bases). The CDR3 runs to 12 residues. Germline values: CDR1 SGHTA, CDR2 FQGNSA. V was trimmed by 5 bases and J by 11 bases, leaving 15 bases between them. CDR3 residues: CASSPRQSQAFF. The CDR3 region has the DNA TGTGCCAGCAGCCCCCGACAGTCACAGGCTTTCTTT.

The chain has TRBV2 and TRBJ2-5; no definite D call. The CDR3 spans 12 residues. V was shortened by 3 bases and J by 4 bases, with 6 bases between the two germline ends. Germline assignment: CDR1 SNHLY and CDR2 FYNNEI. The CDR3 is CASSDGRETQYF. DNA for the CDR3: TGTGCCAGCAGTGATGGTAGAGAGACCCAGTACTTC.

The rearrangement links TRBV28 to TRBJ2-2; D gene unclear. The V end lost 1 base, the J end lost 1 base, and 4 bases lay between the germline ends. The germline V gene has CDR1 MDHEN and CDR2 SYDVKM. The CDR3 spans 14 residues. The CDR3 coding sequence is TGTGCCAGCAGTTTATACGGGAACACCGGGGAGCTGTTTTTT. Translating it yields CASSLYGNTGELFF.

The chain couples TRBV28 to TRBJ1-3; D is possibly TRBD1 (6 bases). This CDR3 contains 15 residues. V gave up 0 bases and J gave up 3 bases, with 9 bases separating them. The germline V gene has CDR1 MDHEN and CDR2 SYDVKM. The CDR3 DNA reads TGTGCCAGCAGTTTATGGGACAGCGGTGGAAACACCATATATTTT. Its translation is CASSLWDSGGNTIYF.

The chain links TRBV2 to TRBJ1-1, with D perhaps TRBD1 (6 bases). Trimming left V 10 bases short and J 3 bases short, with 12 bases between. Germline V CDR1 and CDR2: SNHLY, FYNNEI. The CDR3 loop spans 12 amino acids. CDR3 amino acids: CAMRSGDTEAFF. The DNA for the CDR3 is TGTGCCATGCGATCAGGGGACACTGAAGCTTTCTTT.

The chain is built from TRBV4-1 and TRBJ2-2; D remains ambiguous. Germline V gene sequence: CDR1 MGHRA, CDR2 YSYEKL. The CDR3 sequence is 14 residues long. Trimming removed 4 bases at V and 6 bases at J, with 12 bases between. CDR3 sequence reads: CASSRRDEAGELFF. The CDR3 DNA reads TGCGCCAGCAGCCGGAGAGACGAGGCCGGGGAGCTGTTTTTT.

The genes are TRBV29-1 and TRBJ1-2; 9 bases map to TRBD1. Germline V lookup: CDR1 SQVTM, CDR2 ANQGSEA. Trimming removed 4 bases from V and 6 bases from J; junction bases left unmatched: 0. The CDR3 is made up of 11 amino acids. The CDR3 is CSVGTGDGYTF. CDR3 bases: TGCAGCGTTGGGACAGGGGATGGCTACACCTTC.

This chain joins TRBV5-1 and TRBJ2-1, with 10 bases fitting TRBD2. CDR1 is SGHRS, CDR2 YFSETQ, per germline. The ends lost 6 bases at V and 12 bases at J; junction bases unmatched: 12. This CDR3 has 14 residues. The CDR3 sequence is CASTVASGGARQFF. CDR3 in DNA: TGCGCCAGCACCGTGGCAAGCGGGGGGGCACGGCAGTTCTTC.

The chain uses TRBV2 and TRBJ2-1; D is uncertain. This CDR3 contains 10 residues. Trimming took 8 bases from V and 10 from J, leaving 9 bases between them. Germline V gives CDR1 SNHLY, CDR2 FYNNEI. This CDR3 is CASGVGEQFF. For the CDR3, the DNA is TGTGCCAGCGGCGTGGGCGAGCAGTTCTTC.